This T cell receptor (beta chain) comes out of a study of long-term antiretroviral therapy in people with HIV (dated 2022 in TCRdb). Concerning the study at large: The earliest samples were collected about a decade before the 2015 WHO recommendation for immediate ART, when ART was typically delayed until CD4 counts fell. A retrospective serial study tested whether ART initiation and durable HIV suppression were associated with changes in peripheral blood TRB repertoire composition and diversity. Test extractions of a monoclonal T-cell line alongside about 30 polyclonal samples showed no cross-contamination during QIAcube processing. The cohort contributed about 200 cryopreserved PBMC samples from under 35 adults with confirmed HIV infection, collected serially over a mean of approximately 6 years (range 1-12). About a third of the roughly 30 participants with HIV were female.

The immunoSEQ hsTCRB v3.0 assay was used at survey level resolution for TRB variable region sequencing. A depth of about 40,000-50,000 T-cell genomes per sample was targeted for TRB sequencing. TRB libraries were pooled and sequenced on an Illumina MiSeq using a v3 150-cycle kit. The authors processed their data as follows. Repertoire analysis was run in R within a reproducible Nextflow workflow that covered QC, data transformation and analysis. LymphoSeq2, an R package for exploring AIRR-Seq data, was used to implement custom analyses. A handful of samples that produced fewer than 5000 total TRB sequences were removed, so 150 to 200 HIV repertoires were analyzed. Among the roughly 190 retained HIV repertoires, 55 to 65 were collected before ART initiation and some 130 after ART initiation. Each repertoire was downsampled to 5000 TRB nucleotide sequences, and summary statistics were averaged across 100 downsampling iterations. Only TRB sequences with CDR3 regions of at least seven amino acids were retained for analysis. Diversity was measured with a Shannon entropy-derived clonality score and the Gini coefficient. Repertoire networks linked the top 5000 CDR3 amino acid sequences whenever two sequences differed by an edit distance of one. For TRB CDR3 amino acid sequences, GLIPH2 was used to predict antigen specificity groups and MHC restriction. CDR3 amino acid sequences were matched against VDJdb and McPAS-TCR to flag known CMV, EBV, HIV or tissue antigen associations. Pre-ART, post-ART and control groups were compared with Wilcoxon signed-rank tests and Holm-Bonferroni correction. Held by TCRdb, this immuneACCESS table contains in-frame sequences only and omits some clones. Under half of the omission traces to an unresolved V gene where checked; the cause of the rest is unknown. Clonal size and the V and J genes are those of that table, whereas D and trimming came from the DNA. The sample table lists over 40,000 clones, about 96% of them with a count of one. The ten largest clones take up less than 3% of the sample.

In this sample, this clone turned up a few times. Which antigen it targets is not known. No base qualities exist here, and no much larger clone lies one base off it. From the germline V gene (reference sequence), CDR1 is GTSNPN and CDR2 is SVGIG. V is cut back by 6 bases and J by 1 base, with 5 bases in the junction unmatched. Including the terminal cysteine and phenylalanine, the CDR3 comprises 13 residues. Here the CDR3 DNA is all that survives: 39 bases in frame from base 1. Participants were included only if at least one PBMC sample before ART initiation and at least two post-ART samples were available. Every participant with HIV received treatment in the United States of America. Before DNA extraction, cryopreserved samples containing 1-10 million PBMC were thawed and washed. At the time of the earliest PBMC sample, participants with HIV were aged between roughly 20 and 60 years. PBMC samples from each participant spanned 1-4 timepoints before ART initiation and 2-8 timepoints after ART initiation, with a median of 7 samples. For every participant, serial HIV viral load, CD4+ T-cell count, ART history and demographic data were obtained. Using a Qiagen kit on a QIAcube, genomic DNA was extracted from unsorted PBMC, with samples processed in batches of 12.

General conclusions and limits of the study: Inferences about post-ART repertoire changes are limited because no data were available on ART adherence, viral resistance or therapy changes. At every time point, the repertoire was dominated by expanded TRB clones first identified before ART initiation, although this dominance fluctuated and, in many PLHIV, declined after ART. ART initiation was associated with a significant increase in TRB diversity, but diversity stayed significantly below transplant donor controls even after long-term ART. Because cell numbers in pre-ART samples were limited, unsorted PBMC were profiled instead of sorted CD4+ and CD8+ T cells. Owing to limited PBMC availability, only the TCR beta chain was sequenced, without alpha chain pairing. HIV repertoires had narrower CDR3 length ranges than controls, and the network structure suggested an antigen-experienced repertoire that shifted only slightly toward naive after ART. The samples were dated from the mid-2000s to the late 2010s, and the ART regimens that were used may be less effective than current ART regimens.

The sequencing used unsorted PBMCs, collected 3.7 years after starting antiretroviral therapy. The sequence came from a woman aged 45-60 years with HIV. The V gene is TRBV30 and the J gene is TRBJ1-1, with 7 middle bases fitting TRBD1. The DNA sequence reads TGTGCCTGTATACGGGACAGGAACACTGAAGCTTTCTTT. Its translation reads: CACIRDRNTEAFF.